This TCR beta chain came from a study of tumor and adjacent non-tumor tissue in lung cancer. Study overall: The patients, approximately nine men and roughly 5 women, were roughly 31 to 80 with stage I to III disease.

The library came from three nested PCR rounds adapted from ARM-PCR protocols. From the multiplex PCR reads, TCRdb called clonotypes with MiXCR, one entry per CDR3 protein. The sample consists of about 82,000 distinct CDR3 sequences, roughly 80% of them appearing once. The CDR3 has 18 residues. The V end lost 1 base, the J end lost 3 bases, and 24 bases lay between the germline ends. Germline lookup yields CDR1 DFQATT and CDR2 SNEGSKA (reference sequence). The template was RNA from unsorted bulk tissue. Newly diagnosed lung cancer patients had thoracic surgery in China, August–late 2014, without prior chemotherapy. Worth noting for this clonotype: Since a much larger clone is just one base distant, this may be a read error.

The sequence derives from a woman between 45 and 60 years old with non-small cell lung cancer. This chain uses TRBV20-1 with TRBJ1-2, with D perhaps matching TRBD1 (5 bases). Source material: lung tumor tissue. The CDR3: CSARARVSTGQGYYGYTF. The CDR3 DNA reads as TGCAGTGCTAGAGCAAGGGTAAGCACAGGCCAGGGTTACTATGGCTACACCTTC.